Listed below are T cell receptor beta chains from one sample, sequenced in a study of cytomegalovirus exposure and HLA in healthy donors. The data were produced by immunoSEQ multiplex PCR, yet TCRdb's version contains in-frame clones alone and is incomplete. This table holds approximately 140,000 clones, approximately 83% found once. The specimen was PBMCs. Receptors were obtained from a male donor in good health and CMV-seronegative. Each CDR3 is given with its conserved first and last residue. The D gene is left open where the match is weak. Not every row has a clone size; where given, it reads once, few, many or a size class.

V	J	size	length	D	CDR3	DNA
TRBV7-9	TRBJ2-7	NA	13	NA	CASSLAQGYEQYF	TGTGCCAGCAGCTTAGCGCAGGGGTACGAGCAGTACTTC
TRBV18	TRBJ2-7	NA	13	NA	CASSPLAENEQYF	TGTGCCAGCTCACCATTAGCGGAAAACGAGCAGTACTTC
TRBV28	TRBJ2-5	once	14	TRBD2	CASRGASGTETQYF	TGTGCCAGCCGGGGGGCTAGCGGGACAGAGACCCAGTACTTC
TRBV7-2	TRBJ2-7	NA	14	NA	CASSFGSPAYEQYF	TGTGCCAGCAGCTTCGGGAGCCCCGCCTACGAGCAGTACTTC
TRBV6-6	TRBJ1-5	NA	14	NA	CASSDWASNQPQHF	TGTGCCAGCAGTGATTGGGCCAGCAATCAGCCCCAGCATTTT
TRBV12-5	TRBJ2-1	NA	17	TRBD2	CASGSPSSGSSYNEQFF	TGTGCTAGTGGTTCCCCCTCTAGCGGGAGCTCCTACAATGAGCAGTTCTTC
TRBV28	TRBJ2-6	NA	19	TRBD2	CASSWSGSAPLTGANVLTF	TGTGCCAGCAGTTGGAGCGGGAGTGCCCCCCTAACTGGGGCCAACGTCCTGACTTTC
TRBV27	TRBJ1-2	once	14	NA	CASSLGGQTYGYTF	TGTGCCAGCAGTTTAGGAGGACAGACCTATGGCTACACCTTC
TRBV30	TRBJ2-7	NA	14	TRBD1	CAWSYSGTDYEQYF	TGTGCCTGGAGCTACTCCGGGACAGATTACGAGCAGTACTTC
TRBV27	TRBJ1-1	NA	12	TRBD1	CASSRTGAEAFF	TGTGCCAGCAGTCGGACAGGGGCTGAAGCTTTCTTT
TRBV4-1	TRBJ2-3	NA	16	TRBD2	CASSDGTSDGTDTQYF	TGCGCCAGCAGCGACGGGACTAGCGACGGCACAGATACGCAGTATTTT
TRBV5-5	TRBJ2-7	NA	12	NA	CASTLGGHEQYF	TGTGCCAGCACGCTAGGGGGTCACGAGCAGTACTTC
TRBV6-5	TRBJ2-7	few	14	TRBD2	CASGKSGTLNEQYF	TGTGCCAGCGGGAAGAGCGGGACGCTAAACGAGCAGTACTTC
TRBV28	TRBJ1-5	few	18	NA	CASQSTPSQGLSNQPQHF	TGTGCCAGCCAATCAACCCCCTCGCAGGGGCTGAGCAATCAGCCCCAGCATTTT
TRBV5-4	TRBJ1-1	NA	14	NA	CASSLESVNTEAFF	TGTGCCAGCAGCTTAGAATCAGTGAACACTGAAGCTTTCTTT
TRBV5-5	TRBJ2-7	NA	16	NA	CASSLLVGEVAGGSYF	NA
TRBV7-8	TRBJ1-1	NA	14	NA	CASSLAGANTEAFF	TGTGCCAGCAGCTTAGCGGGGGCGAACACTGAAGCTTTCTTT
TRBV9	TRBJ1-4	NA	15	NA	CASSGREGVNEKLFF	TGTGCCAGCAGCGGGCGGGAAGGGGTTAATGAAAAACTGTTTTTT
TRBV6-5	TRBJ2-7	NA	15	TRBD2	CASSSGTSGSYEQYF	TGTGCCAGCAGCTCCGGGACTAGCGGGTCCTACGAGCAGTACTTC
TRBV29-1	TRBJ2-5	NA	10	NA	CSVAVGTQYF	TGCAGCGTAGCGGTGGGGACCCAGTACTTC
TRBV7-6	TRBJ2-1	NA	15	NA	CASSLGQNSYNEQFF	TGTGCCAGCAGCTTAGGACAGAACTCCTACAATGAGCAGTTCTTC
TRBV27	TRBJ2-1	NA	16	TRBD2	CASSLLFGRADNEQFF	TGTGCCAGCAGTTTATTATTCGGGAGGGCCGACAATGAGCAGTTCTTC
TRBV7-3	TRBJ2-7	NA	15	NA	CASSSLFGGQYEQYF	TGTGCCAGCAGCTCCCTTTTCGGGGGGCAATACGAGCAGTACTTC
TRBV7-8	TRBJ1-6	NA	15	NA	CASRAAFDPNSPLHF	TGTGCCAGCAGGGCAGCGTTCGATCCTAATTCACCCCTCCACTTT
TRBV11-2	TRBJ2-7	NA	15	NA	CASSSNIAVGYEQYF	TGTGCCAGCAGCTCTAATATAGCGGTAGGGTACGAGCAGTACTTC
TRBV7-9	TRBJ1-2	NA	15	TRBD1	CASSGDRNLNYGYTF	TGTGCCAGCAGCGGGGACAGGAATCTTAACTATGGCTACACCTTC
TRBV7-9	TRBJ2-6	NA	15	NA	CASSLALSGANVLTF	TGTGCCAGCAGCTTAGCATTATCTGGGGCCAACGTCCTGACTTTC
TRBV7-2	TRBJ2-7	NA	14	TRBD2	CASSLSSGSYEQYF	TGTGCCAGCAGCTTATCTAGCGGGAGTTACGAGCAGTACTTC
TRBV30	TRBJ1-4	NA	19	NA	CAWSVDWGLLPATNEKLFF	TGTGCCTGGAGTGTAGATTGGGGACTCCTCCCTGCAACTAATGAAAAACTGTTTTTT
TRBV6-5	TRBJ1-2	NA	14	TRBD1	CASSPGQGVGGYTF	TGTGCCAGCAGTCCGGGACAGGGAGTGGGTGGCTACACCTTC
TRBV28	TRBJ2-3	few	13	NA	CASTMTRTDTQYF	TGTGCCAGCACGATGACTCGCACAGATACGCAGTATTTT
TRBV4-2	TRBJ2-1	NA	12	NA	CASSQIKNEQFF	TGTGCCAGCAGCCAAATAAAAAATGAGCAGTTCTTC
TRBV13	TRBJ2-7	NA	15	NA	CASSSVRGSAYEQYF	TGTGCCAGCAGCTCGGTACGAGGGAGCGCCTACGAGCAGTACTTC
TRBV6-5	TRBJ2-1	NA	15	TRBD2	CASSYSTLASGEQFF	TGTGCCAGCAGTTACTCGACACTAGCGTCTGGTGAGCAGTTCTTC
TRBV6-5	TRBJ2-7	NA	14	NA	CASRQGPAFYEQYF	TGTGCCAGCAGACAGGGACCAGCCTTCTACGAGCAGTACTTC
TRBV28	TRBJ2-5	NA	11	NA	CASSRVETQYF	TGTGCCAGCTCCAGGGTCGAGACCCAGTACTTC
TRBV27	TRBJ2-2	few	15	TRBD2	CASTVSAGGSGELFF	TGTGCCAGCACCGTCTCAGCGGGAGGGTCCGGGGAGCTGTTTTTT
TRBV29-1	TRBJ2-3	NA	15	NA	CSVQIPRGSTDTQYF	TGCAGCGTTCAAATTCCCCGGGGATCAACAGATACGCAGTATTTT
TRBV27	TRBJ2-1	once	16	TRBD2	CASSLLLAGGPDEQFF	TGTGCCAGCAGTCTCCTACTAGCGGGAGGCCCCGATGAGCAGTTCTTC